This T cell receptor beta chain appears in the sequencing data of a study of PD-L1 blockade in urothelial cancer. Produced via immunoSEQ multiplex PCR; TCRdb's table is partial and in-frame only. Among over 40,000 clones listed, more than 75% were seen once. This CDR3 region has 13 residues. Time point denoted: peripheral blood 6 weeks after treatment start. The sample in question was PBMCs, obtained around atezolizumab (anti-PD-L1) treatment. This chain uses TRBV21-1 with TRBJ1-2. TRBV21-1 is given as a pseudogene. The sequence was obtained from a man in his 70s with urothelial cancer. The CDR3 sequence: CASSARLIYGYTF. As DNA, the CDR3 is TGTGCCAGCAGCGCCCGGTTGATCTATGGCTACACCTTC.